Below are 6 T cell receptor beta chains sequenced from a single sample in a study of OX40 agonist ivuxolimab in advanced cancers. Library preparation was by the immunoSEQ multiplex PCR assay. Sourced from immuneACCESS, this table was stored by TCRdb with only in-frame sequences that have V and J called. A share of the clones is absent; for the studies checked, an unresolved V gene accounts for under half, and the remainder has no known explanation. Within this sample are roughly 66,000 clones, with less than 90% of them counted one time only. Roughly 2.5% of the sample goes to the ten largest clones. The sample consisted of CD4+ or CD8+ T cells sorted from blood, taken in a trial of the OX40 agonist ivuxolimab. Receptors were obtained from an adult with an advanced solid tumor such as melanoma, head and neck, liver or kidney cancer.

The rearrangement uses TRBV6-1 and TRBJ1-4; no reliable D call. V lost 3 bases, J lost 7 bases, and 18 bases lay in between. The CDR3 spans 16 residues. Germline V CDR1 and CDR2: MNHNS, SASEGT. CDR3 DNA sequence: TGTGCCAGCAGTGAGAGGGTTAGCTCCTGGGGTGAAAAACTGTTTTTT. It specifies CASSERVSSWGEKLFF.

The V gene is TRBV19, the J gene TRBJ1-3; no clear D. V lost 6 bases and J lost 0, with 9 bases in between. In germline, CDR1 is LNHDA, CDR2 SQIVND (reference sequence). This CDR3 has 14 amino acids. The CDR3 DNA reads TGTGCCAGTAGCGACAACTACTCTGGAAACACCATATATTTT. It translates to CASSDNYSGNTIYF.

The chain employs TRBV7-2 and TRBJ1-1; weak D call: TRBD1 (5 bases). Trimming took 5 bases from V and 6 from J, leaving 22 bases between them. The CDR3 loop spans 16 amino acids. Germline V gene sequence: CDR1 SGHTA, CDR2 FQGNSA. The CDR3 nucleotides read TGTGCCAGCAGCCTAAGTATCAGTGGGGGTAGGGCTGAAGCTTTCTTT. Encoded protein: CASSLSISGGRAEAFF.

The chain employs TRBV4-2 and TRBJ2-7; maybe TRBD2 (6 bases). V gave up 4 bases and J gave up 4 bases, with 17 bases separating them. Looked up from germline, CDR1 is LGHNA and CDR2 is YNFKEQ. CDR3 length equals 15 residues. CDR3 sequence reads: CASSPGGGDEYEQYF. The CDR3 bases are TGTGCCAGCAGCCCCGGGGGAGGAGACGAATACGAGCAGTACTTC.

The J gene is TRBJ2-2, the V gene TRBV7-9; 9 bases fit TRBD1. Per the germline V gene, CDR1 is SEHNR and CDR2 is FQNEAQ (reference sequence). The junction had 9 bases not matched to a gene; V was cut back by 11 bases and J by 2 bases. This CDR3 is built from 15 residues. The CDR3 coding sequence is TGTGCCGTCCATTGGACAGGGGTTAACACCGGGGAGCTGTTTTTT. Protein: CAVHWTGVNTGELFF.

The rearrangement uses TRBV6-5 and TRBJ2-1; unclear D gene. CDR1 is MNHEY, CDR2 SVGAGI, per germline. V was cut by 6 bases and J by 1 base, with 10 bases left in between. The CDR3 spans 14 residues. The CDR3 DNA reads as TGTGCCAGCAGACGCGGACCATCCTACAATGAGCAGTTCTTC. This sequence encodes CASRRGPSYNEQFF.